The clone carrying this T cell receptor (beta chain) was counted only a few times. What it recognizes is unknown. The germline V gene has CDR1 LGHDT and CDR2 YNNKEL (reference sequence). V lost 2 bases, J lost 1 base, and 11 bases lay in between. The CDR3 runs 15 residues. This specimen belongs to a study of T cell responses to AZD1222 COVID-19 vaccine. Study-wide results and limits: Most donors were white British, females outnumbered males, and clonal diversity was possibly underestimated.

The repertoire was sequenced with immunoSEQ multiplex PCR; TCRdb's copy has only in-frame clones and lacks some. The table includes under 200,000 clones, 90% to 95% detected once. The rearrangement links TRBV3-1 (or the pseudogene TRBV3-2) to TRBJ1-1; tentatively, D is TRBD1 (6 bases). The source was peripheral blood, collected on day 0 of AZD1222 vaccination. The TCR was taken from an adult in good health. CDR3 amino acids: CASSQWGQTNTEAFF. CDR3 bases: TGTGCCAGCAGCCAATGGGGGCAGACGAACACTGAAGCTTTCTTT.